Listed below are T cell receptor beta chains from one sample, sequenced in a study of OX40 agonist ivuxolimab in advanced cancers. Profiling relied on immunoSEQ multiplex PCR, and the TCRdb table lists in-frame clones only, not all of them. The data contain 25,000 to 35,000 clones, 84% of them singletons. The sample was CD4+ or CD8+ T cells sorted from blood, taken in a trial of the OX40 agonist ivuxolimab. The source is an adult with an advanced solid tumor such as melanoma, head and neck, liver or kidney cancer. The CDR3 runs from the conserved cysteine through the conserved F or W.

j_call cdr3_length v_call cdr3_aa
TRBJ1-5 18 TRBV5-3 CARSLVGLKGAGLQPQHF
TRBJ2-1 16 TRBV5-5 CASSSPTSGKGNEQFF
TRBJ2-1 16 TRBV5-4 CASSKEGLAGGGEQFF
TRBJ2-5 14 TRBV2 CASSIMGPQETQYF
TRBJ1-5 16 TRBV25-1 CASSDWTENSNQPQHF
TRBJ2-7 15 TRBV4-2 CASSQEGGTLYEQYF
TRBJ1-1 14 TRBV7-2 CASSFQREHTEAFF
TRBJ2-7 14 TRBV7-9 CASSLTIEGDEQYF
TRBJ2-7 14 TRBV27 CASSLSGVSYEQYF
TRBJ1-5 15 TRBV28 CASSPDGDSNQPQHF